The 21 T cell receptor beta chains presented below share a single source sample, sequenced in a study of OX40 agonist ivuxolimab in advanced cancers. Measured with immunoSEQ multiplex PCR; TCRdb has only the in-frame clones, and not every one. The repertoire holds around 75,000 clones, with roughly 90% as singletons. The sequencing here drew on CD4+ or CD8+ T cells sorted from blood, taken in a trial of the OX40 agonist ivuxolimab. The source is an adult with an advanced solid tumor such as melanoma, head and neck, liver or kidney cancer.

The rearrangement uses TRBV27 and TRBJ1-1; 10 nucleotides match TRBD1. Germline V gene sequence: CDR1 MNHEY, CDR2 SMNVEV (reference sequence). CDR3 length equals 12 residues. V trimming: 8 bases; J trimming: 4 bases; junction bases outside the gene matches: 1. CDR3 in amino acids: CASRTGGTEAFF. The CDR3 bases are TGTGCCAGCCGGACAGGGGGCACTGAAGCTTTCTTT.

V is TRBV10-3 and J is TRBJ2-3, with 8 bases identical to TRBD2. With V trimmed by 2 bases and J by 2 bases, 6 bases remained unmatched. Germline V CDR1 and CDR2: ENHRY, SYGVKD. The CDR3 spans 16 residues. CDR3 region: CAISEPGGGTTDTQYF. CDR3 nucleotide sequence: TGTGCCATCAGTGAGCCGGGGGGGGGCACCACAGATACGCAGTATTTT.

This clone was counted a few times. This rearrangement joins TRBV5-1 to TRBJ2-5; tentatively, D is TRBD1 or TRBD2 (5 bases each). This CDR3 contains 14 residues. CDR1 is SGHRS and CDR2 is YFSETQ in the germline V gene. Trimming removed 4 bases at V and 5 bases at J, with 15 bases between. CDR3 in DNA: TGCGCCAGCAGCCCGGGACCTCCGAGCGAGACCCAGTACTTC. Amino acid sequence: CASSPGPPSETQYF.

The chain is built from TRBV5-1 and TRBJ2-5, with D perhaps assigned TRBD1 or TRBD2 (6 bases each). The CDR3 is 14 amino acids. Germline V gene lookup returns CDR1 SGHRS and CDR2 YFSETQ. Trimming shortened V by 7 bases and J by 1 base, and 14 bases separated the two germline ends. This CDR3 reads CASSGGGSQETQYF. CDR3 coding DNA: TGCGCCAGCTCCGGAGGGGGGTCCCAAGAGACCCAGTACTTC.

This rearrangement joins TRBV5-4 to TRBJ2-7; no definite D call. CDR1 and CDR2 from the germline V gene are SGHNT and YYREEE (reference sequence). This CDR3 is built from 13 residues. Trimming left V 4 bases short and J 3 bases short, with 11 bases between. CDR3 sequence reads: CASSPPNSYEQYF. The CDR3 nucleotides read TGTGCCAGCAGCCCTCCGAATAGCTACGAGCAGTACTTC.

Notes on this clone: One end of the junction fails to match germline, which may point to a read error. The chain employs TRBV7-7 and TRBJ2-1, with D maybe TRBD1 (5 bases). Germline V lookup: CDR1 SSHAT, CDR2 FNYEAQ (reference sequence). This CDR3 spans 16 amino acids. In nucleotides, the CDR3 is TGTGCTAGCAGCTTAGCAGGGCCAAGCTCCTACAATGAGCAGTTCTTC. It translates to CASSLAGPSSYNEQFF.

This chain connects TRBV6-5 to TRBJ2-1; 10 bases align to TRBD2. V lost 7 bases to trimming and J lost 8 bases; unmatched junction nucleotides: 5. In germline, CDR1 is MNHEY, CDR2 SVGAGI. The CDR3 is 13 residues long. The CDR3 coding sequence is TGTGCCAGCAAGCGGGGGGGGTCGGATGAGCAGTTCTTC. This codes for CASKRGGSDEQFF.

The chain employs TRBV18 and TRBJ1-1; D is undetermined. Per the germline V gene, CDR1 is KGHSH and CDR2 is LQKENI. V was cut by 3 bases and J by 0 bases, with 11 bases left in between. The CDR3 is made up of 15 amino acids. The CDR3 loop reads CASSPVKDLNTEAFF. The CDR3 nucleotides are TGTGCCAGCTCACCCGTAAAGGACTTGAACACTGAAGCTTTCTTT.

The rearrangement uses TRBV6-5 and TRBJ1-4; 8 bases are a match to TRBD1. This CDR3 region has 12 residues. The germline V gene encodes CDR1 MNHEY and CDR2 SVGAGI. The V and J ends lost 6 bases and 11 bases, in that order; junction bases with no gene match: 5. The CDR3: CASRHTGGKLFF. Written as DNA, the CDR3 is TGTGCCAGCAGACACACAGGGGGGAAACTGTTTTTT.

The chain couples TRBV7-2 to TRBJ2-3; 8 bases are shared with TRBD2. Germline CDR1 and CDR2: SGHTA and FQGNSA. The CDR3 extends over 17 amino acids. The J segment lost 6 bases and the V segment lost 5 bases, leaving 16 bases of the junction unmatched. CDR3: CASSPHRGGGPVDTQYF. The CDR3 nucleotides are TGTGCCAGCAGCCCCCATAGGGGCGGGGGGCCCGTGGATACGCAGTATTTT. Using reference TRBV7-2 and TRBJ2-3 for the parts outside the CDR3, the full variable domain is GAGVSQSPSNKVTEKGKDVELRCDPISGHTALYWYRQSLGQGLEFLIYFQGNSAPDKSGLPSDRFSAERTGGSVSTLTIQRTQQEDSAVYLCASSPHRGGGPVDTQYFGPGTRLTVL.

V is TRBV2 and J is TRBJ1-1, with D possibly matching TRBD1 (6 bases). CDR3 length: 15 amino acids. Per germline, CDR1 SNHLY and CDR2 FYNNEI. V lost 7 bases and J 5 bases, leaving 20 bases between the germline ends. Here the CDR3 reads CASNPQGPIGTEAFF. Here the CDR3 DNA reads TGTGCCAGCAACCCTCAGGGGCCAATCGGAACTGAAGCTTTCTTT.

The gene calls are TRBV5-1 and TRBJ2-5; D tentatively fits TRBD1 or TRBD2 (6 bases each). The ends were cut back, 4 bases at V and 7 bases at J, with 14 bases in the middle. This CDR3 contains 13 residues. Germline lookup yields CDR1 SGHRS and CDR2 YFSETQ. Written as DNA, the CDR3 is TGCGCCAGCAGCCTGAACAGGGAGGTGACCCAGTACTTC. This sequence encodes CASSLNREVTQYF. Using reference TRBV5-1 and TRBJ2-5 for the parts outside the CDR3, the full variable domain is KAGVTQTPRYLIKTRGQQVTLSCSPISGHRSVSWYQQTPGQGLQFLFEYFSETQRNKGNFPGRFSGRQFSNSRSEMNVSTLELGDSALYLCASSLNREVTQYFGPGTRLLVL.

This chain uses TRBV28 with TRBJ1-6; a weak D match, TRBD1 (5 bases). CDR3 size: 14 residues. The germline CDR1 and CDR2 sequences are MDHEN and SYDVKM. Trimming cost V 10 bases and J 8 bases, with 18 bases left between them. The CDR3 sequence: CAISRATWDSPLHF. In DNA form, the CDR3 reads TGTGCCATCTCCAGGGCCACCTGGGATTCACCCCTCCACTTT.

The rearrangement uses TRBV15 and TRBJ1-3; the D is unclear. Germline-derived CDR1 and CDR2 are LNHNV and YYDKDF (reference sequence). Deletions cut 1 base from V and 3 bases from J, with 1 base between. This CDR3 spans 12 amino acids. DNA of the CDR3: TGTGCCACCAGCAGAGTTGGAAACACCATATATTTT. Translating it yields CATSRVGNTIYF.

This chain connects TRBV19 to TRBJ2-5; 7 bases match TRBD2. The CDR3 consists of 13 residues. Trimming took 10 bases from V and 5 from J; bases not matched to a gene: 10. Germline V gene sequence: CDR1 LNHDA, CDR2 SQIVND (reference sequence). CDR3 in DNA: TGTGCCACCCGGGACTACAACGCGGAGACCCAGTACTTC. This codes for CATRDYNAETQYF.

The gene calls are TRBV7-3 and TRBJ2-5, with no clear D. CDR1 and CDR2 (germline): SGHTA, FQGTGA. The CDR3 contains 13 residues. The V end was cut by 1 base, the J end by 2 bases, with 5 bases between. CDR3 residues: CASSLSQQETQYF. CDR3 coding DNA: TGTGCCAGCAGCTTAAGCCAGCAAGAGACCCAGTACTTC.

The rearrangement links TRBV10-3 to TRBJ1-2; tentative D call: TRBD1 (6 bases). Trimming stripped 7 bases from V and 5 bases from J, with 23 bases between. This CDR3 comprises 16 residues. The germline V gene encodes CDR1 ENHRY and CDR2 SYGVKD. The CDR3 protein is CAITPLGGATPYGYTF. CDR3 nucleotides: TGTGCCATCACCCCCTTGGGGGGGGCAACCCCATATGGCTACACCTTC.

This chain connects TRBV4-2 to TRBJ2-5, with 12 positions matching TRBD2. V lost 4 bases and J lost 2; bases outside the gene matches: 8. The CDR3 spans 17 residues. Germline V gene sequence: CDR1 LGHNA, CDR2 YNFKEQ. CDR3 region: CASSPRLAGEGQETQYF. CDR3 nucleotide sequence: TGTGCCAGCAGCCCTCGACTAGCGGGGGAAGGGCAAGAGACCCAGTACTTC.

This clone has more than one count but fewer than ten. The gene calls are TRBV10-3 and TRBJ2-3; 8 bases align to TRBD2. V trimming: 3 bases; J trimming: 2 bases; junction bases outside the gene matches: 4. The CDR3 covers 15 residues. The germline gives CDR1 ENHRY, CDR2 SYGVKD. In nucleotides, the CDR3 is TGTGCCATCAGTGACGATAGCGGGGACACAGATACGCAGTATTTT. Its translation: CAISDDSGDTDTQYF.

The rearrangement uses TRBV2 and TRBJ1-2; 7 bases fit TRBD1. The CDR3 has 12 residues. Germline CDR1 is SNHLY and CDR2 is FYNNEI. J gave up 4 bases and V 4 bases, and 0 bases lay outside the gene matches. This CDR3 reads CASSGDSYGYTF. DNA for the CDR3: TGTGCCAGCAGTGGGGACAGCTATGGCTACACCTTC.

CDR3 residues: CASSSGLNTEAFF. The CDR3 DNA reads TGTGCCAGCTCTTCGGGCCTGAACACTGAAGCTTTCTTT. V usage is TRBV18 and J usage is TRBJ1-1; no clear D. There are 13 residues in the CDR3. V was shortened by 6 bases and J by 0 bases, with 8 bases between the two germline ends. Per the germline V gene, CDR1 is KGHSH and CDR2 is LQKENI.